The subject of this entry is one TCR beta chain. A few counts support this clonotype. Its antigen target is currently unknown. There are no base qualities to consult, and no much larger clone falls within one base. The cysteine opens and the phenylalanine closes a CDR3 of 16 amino acids. Just the 48-base CDR3 DNA is kept, in frame starting at base 1. V ends up 6 bases short and J 3 bases short, with an unmatched junction base count of 12. The germline V gene (reference sequence) sets CDR1 to SEHNR and CDR2 to FQNEAQ. Library method: RT-PCR. The sample was run on an Illumina HiSeq 2500. The public reads were reanalyzed by TCRdb: fastp trimming at Q25, MiXCR alignment, in-frame beta chains only. Identical CDR3 protein sequences are pooled into one entry, listed with their most common genes and DNA. The sample has about 780,000 distinct CDR3 sequences on record, approximately 17% of them singletons. Clones ranked in the top ten supply about a tenth of the sample.

This sample is part of a study of response to subunit inactivated influenza vaccine (dated by TCRdb to 2016 to 2019). About the study as a whole: To follow how T cells responded to a trivalent subunit inactivated influenza vaccine, the researchers relied on deep quantitative profiling of the T cell receptor repertoire.

The research as a whole found: It was suggested by the authors that each seasonal influenza vaccination may recruit only a limited number of new T cells.

This receptor chain uses TRBV7-9 and TRBJ2-3; 7 bases in between match TRBD2. The TCR was taken from a middle-aged man who received an inactivated influenza vaccine. Donor details come from another sample of the same person, matched by shared clones. This sample comprised PBMCs from blood, obtained roughly 5 days after vaccination. The DNA is TGTGCCAGCAGGTTAACTCTCGCGGGAGAAACAGATACGCAGTATTTT. This encodes CASRLTLAGETDTQYF.